The T cell receptor (beta chain) under discussion was sequenced for a study of T cell responses to AZD1222 COVID-19 vaccine. Study-wide results and caveats: Among the donors, most were white British and more were female, and clonal diversity was possibly underestimated. Repertoire sampling occurred only after the peak T cell response. Vaccine-related CD4 TCRs covered spike, predominating at 160-218 and 743-854.

To note about this clone: Its antigen is undetermined.

The method was immunoSEQ multiplex PCR; TCRdb's version includes in-frame clones alone and lacks a portion of them. The sample yields 75,000 to 100,000 clones, roughly 89% seen once. Sequenced material: peripheral blood, taken on day 0 of AZD1222 vaccination. This clonotype was sampled from an adult in good health.

The CDR3 sequence: CASSLGWGSLLMNTEAFF. In DNA form, the CDR3 reads TGTGCCAGCAGCTTAGGGTGGGGCAGCCTTTTAATGAACACTGAAGCTTTCTTT. This chain connects TRBV11-2 to TRBJ1-1; perhaps TRBD1 as D (5 bases). Per germline, CDR1 SGHAT and CDR2 FQNNGV. The V and J ends lost 1 base and 0 bases respectively, with 18 bases between them. The CDR3 is made up of 18 amino acids. The whole variable domain, remainder taken from reference TRBV11-2 and TRBJ1-1, is EAGVAQSPRYKIIEKRQSVAFWCNPISGHATLYWYQQILGQGPKLLIQFQNNGVVDDSQLPKDRFSAERLKGVDSTLKIQPAKLEDSAVYLCASSLGWGSLLMNTEAFFGQGTRLTVV.